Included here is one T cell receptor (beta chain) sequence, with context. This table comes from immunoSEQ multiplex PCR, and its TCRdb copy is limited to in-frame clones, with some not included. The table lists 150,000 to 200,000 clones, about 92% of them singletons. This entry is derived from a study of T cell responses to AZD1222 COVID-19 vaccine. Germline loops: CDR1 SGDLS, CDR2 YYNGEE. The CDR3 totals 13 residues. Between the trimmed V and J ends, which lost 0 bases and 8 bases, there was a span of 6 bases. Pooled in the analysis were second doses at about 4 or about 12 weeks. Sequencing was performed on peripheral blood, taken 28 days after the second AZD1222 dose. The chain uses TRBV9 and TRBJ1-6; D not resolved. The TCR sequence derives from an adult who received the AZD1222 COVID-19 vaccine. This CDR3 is CASSVVGDSPLHF. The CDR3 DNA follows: TGTGCCAGCAGCGTAGTGGGAGATTCACCCCTCCACTTT.